The clone carrying this T cell receptor (beta chain) was picked up a small number of times. Its antigen is not identified. The sample is drawn from a study of T cell repertoires in cytomegalovirus infection. The wider study: Matching HLA type and CMV infection were both indicated by public TCR beta signatures. The study, taken as a whole, reports: Totalled public TCR beta family frequency picked out people who carried CMV plus the relevant HLA. Clonotype analysis showed dominance of the ex vivo response by HLA-C-restricted CMV-specific TCR beta clonotypes.

TCRdb reanalysed the reads using MiXCR and keeps one entry per CDR3 protein. The data hold 700,000 to 900,000 distinct CDR3 sequences, with almost 30% observed a single time. CDR1 MNHEY and CDR2 SVGAGI come from the germline V gene. The CDR3 runs 14 residues. V lost 2 bases to trimming and J lost 7 bases, with 12 bases between them. The TCR was taken from a human donor in good health (CMV status not recorded). Some clones in this sample may be carry-over from other donors' samples. The gene calls are TRBV6-5 and TRBJ1-5; D gene unclear. The specimen was cultured CD8+ T cells from PBMCs, collected from culture after CMV antigen stimulation. The CDR3 nucleotides read TGTGCCAGCAGTTACAGAGGTCTACACCAGCCCCAGCATTTT. It specifies CASSYRGLHQPQHF.